The 4 T cell receptor beta chains below all came from one sample that was sequenced in a study of early T cells in non-severe SARS-CoV-2 infection. TCRdb reprocessed the 5' RACE reads via MiXCR and lists one record per CDR3 protein. The repertoire holds about 80,000 distinct CDR3 sequences, with about 12% as singletons. Sequencing was done on a sample of whole blood. These receptors were obtained from an adult who was a healthcare worker with PCR-confirmed SARS-CoV-2 infection or an uninfected control (not recorded which).

At least ten counts were recorded for this clonotype. This rearrangement joins TRBV7-9 to TRBJ1-2; the D is unclear. The V end was cut by 1 base, the J end by 3 bases, with 6 bases between. The CDR3 consists of 13 residues. CDR1 and CDR2 from the germline V gene are SEHNR and FQNEAQ (reference sequence). The CDR3 reads CASSLEADYGYTF. CDR3 coding DNA: TGTGCCAGCAGCTTAGAGGCAGACTATGGCTACACCTTC.

This clonotype turned up a few times. The CDR3 sequence is CASSVGGGQETQYF. CDR3 DNA sequence: TGTGCCAGCAGCGTAGGGGGAGGACAAGAGACCCAGTACTTC. V and J are TRBV9 and TRBJ2-5; weak D call: TRBD2 (6 bases). Per germline, CDR1 SGDLS and CDR2 YYNGEE. The CDR3 sequence is 14 residues long. Trimming shortened V by 0 bases and J by 2 bases, and 8 bases separated the two germline ends.

This clonotype was detected ten times or more. This sequence joins TRBV20-1 and TRBJ1-2; weak D call: TRBD1 (5 bases). CDR1 and CDR2 (germline): DFQATT, SNEGSKA (reference sequence). The CDR3 runs 15 residues. V was trimmed by 0 bases and J by 0 bases, leaving 11 bases between them. This chain's CDR3 is CSARDRVTTNYGYTF. As DNA, the CDR3 is TGCAGTGCTAGAGACAGGGTAACGACTAACTATGGCTACACCTTC.

The chain joins TRBV20-1 to TRBJ2-1, with TRBD2 matching 7 bases. Germline V gene sequence: CDR1 DFQATT, CDR2 SNEGSKA (reference sequence). The CDR3 sequence is 10 residues long. CDR3 in DNA: TGCAGCCCGGGAGGCCGGGAGCAGTTCTTC. This sequence encodes CSPGGREQFF.